Listed here are 21 T cell receptor beta chains from one sample, sequenced in a study of cytomegalovirus exposure and HLA in healthy donors. PCR used 60 Vbeta primers and 13 Jbeta primers. The protocol was immunoSEQ multiplex PCR, while the TCRdb copy is restricted to in-frame clones and leaves out a portion. In all, the sample yields around 210,000 clones. The specimen sequenced was PBMCs. Every receptor here comes from a girl aged 2 to 10 in good health and CMV-seropositive.

The chain links TRBV9 to TRBJ1-3; 7 bases are a match to TRBD1. The length of the CDR3 is 15 residues. The junction had 5 bases not matched to a gene; V was cut back by 3 bases and J by 2 bases. The germline V gene encodes CDR1 SGDLS and CDR2 YYNGEE. The CDR3 reads CASSGRQGPGNTIYF. The CDR3 coding sequence is TGTGCCAGCAGCGGAAGACAGGGTCCTGGAAACACCATATATTTT.

The chain has TRBV5-1 and TRBJ2-3, with 7 bases lining up with TRBD2. The CDR3 extends over 14 amino acids. The germline CDR1 and CDR2 sequences are SGHRS and YFSETQ. The ends lost 7 bases at V and 4 bases at J; junction bases unmatched: 9. The CDR3 DNA follows: TGCGCCAGCGCTGGGGGAGGGCCAGCAGATACGCAGTATTTT. Translating it yields CASAGGGPADTQYF. The full variable domain, rest sourced from reference TRBV5-1 and TRBJ2-3, is KAGVTQTPRYLIKTRGQQVTLSCSPISGHRSVSWYQQTPGQGLQFLFEYFSETQRNKGNFPGRFSGRQFSNSRSEMNVSTLELGDSALYLCASAGGGPADTQYFGPGTRLTVL.

The genes are TRBV28 and TRBJ2-3; D gene unclear. Trimming removed 5 bases at V and 3 bases at J, with 15 bases between. The CDR3 spans 15 residues. The germline CDR1 and CDR2 sequences are MDHEN and SYDVKM. Here the CDR3 DNA reads TGTGCCAGCAGTCCCCCGGAGAGGTTAACAGATACGCAGTATTTT. This encodes CASSPPERLTDTQYF.

The rearrangement links TRBV5-8 to TRBJ2-1, with 12 bases fitting TRBD1. In germline, CDR1 is SGHTS, CDR2 YDEGEE. With V trimmed by 3 bases and J by 0 bases, 4 bases remained unmatched. The CDR3 is 17 residues long. Here the CDR3 reads CASSWDRGRSSYNEQFF. The CDR3 nucleotides read TGTGCCAGCAGCTGGGACAGGGGGCGAAGCTCCTACAATGAGCAGTTCTTC.

The chain recombines TRBV2 with TRBJ2-3, with D possibly TRBD2 on 6 matching bases. This CDR3 has 14 residues. The germline V gene has CDR1 SNHLY and CDR2 FYNNEI. V lost 7 bases and J lost 2, with 13 bases in between. The DNA for the CDR3 is TGTGCCAGCAAAAGGGGACTGAACACAGATACGCAGTATTTT. Protein product: CASKRGLNTDTQYF.

This chain uses TRBV5-4 with TRBJ1-1, with D possibly TRBD1 on 6 matching bases. V was cut by 2 bases and J by 7 bases, with 21 bases left in between. This CDR3 has 16 residues. Germline V lookup: CDR1 SGHNT, CDR2 YYREEE (reference sequence). The DNA for the CDR3 is TGTGCCAGCAGCTTAAAGAGAGAGACAGGAGGATATGAAGCTTTCTTT. It is translated as CASSLKRETGGYEAFF. Looking up the rest from reference TRBV5-4 and TRBJ1-1 gives the full variable domain: ETGVTQSPTHLIKTRGQQVTLRCSSQSGHNTVSWYQQALGQGPQFIFQYYREEENGRGNFPPRFSGLQFPNYSSELNVNALELDDSALYLCASSLKRETGGYEAFFGQGTRLTVV.

This chain joins TRBV11-2 and TRBJ1-2, with D possibly matching TRBD1 (6 bases). Per the germline V gene, CDR1 is SGHAT and CDR2 is FQNNGV. With 3 bases removed from V and 3 bases from J, the gap between germline ends came to 11 bases. There are 14 residues in the CDR3. The CDR3 reads CASSFPRGDYGYTF. The CDR3 DNA reads TGTGCCAGCAGCTTTCCCAGGGGCGACTATGGCTACACCTTC.

The V gene is TRBV7-8, the J gene TRBJ2-7; 7 nucleotides agree with TRBD2. V trimming: 2 bases; J trimming: 6 bases; junction bases outside the gene matches: 13. The germline CDR1 and CDR2 sequences are SGHVS and FQNEAQ. The CDR3 extends over 16 amino acids. CDR3 sequence reads: CASSLISGGRAAEQYF. The CDR3, as DNA: TGTGCCAGCAGCTTAATATCCGGGGGGAGGGCCGCCGAGCAGTACTTC.

About this clone: Compared with germline, one end of the junction differs, possibly owing to a read error. This rearrangement joins TRBV7-7 to TRBJ2-1, with a tentative D call TRBD2 (5 bases). Germline-derived CDR1 and CDR2 are SSHAT and FNYEAQ (reference sequence). The CDR3 has 13 residues. The CDR3 loop reads CASSPVGVGRQFF. In DNA form, the CDR3 reads TGTGCTAGCAGCCCGGTCGGGGTGGGTAGGCAGTTCTTC.

The genes are TRBV7-3 and TRBJ1-1; D gene unclear. The CDR3 has 13 amino acids. Germline V gene data show CDR1 as SGHTA and CDR2 as FQGTGA. V was clipped by 2 bases and J by 0 bases, with 4 bases between them. The CDR3 region is CASSLSLNTEAFF. CDR3 nucleotide sequence: TGTGCCAGCAGCTTATCCTTGAACACTGAAGCTTTCTTT.

The chain has TRBV30 and TRBJ1-1, with D possibly being TRBD1 (6 bases). The germline V gene encodes CDR1 GTSNPN and CDR2 SVGIG (reference sequence). The length of the CDR3 is 13 residues. The germline V and J ends were trimmed by 5 bases and 10 bases, with 20 bases remaining between them. The DNA for the CDR3 is TGTGCCTGGGGGGGCTCGGGGGGAGGGACAGCTTTCTTT. This translates into CAWGGSGGGTAFF. The full variable domain, in which reference TRBV30 and TRBJ1-1 provide the parts outside the CDR3, is SQTIHQWPATLVQPVGSPLSLECTVEGTSNPNLYWYRQAAGRGLQLLFYSVGIGQISSEVPQNLSASRPQDRQFILSSKKLLLSDSGFYLCAWGGSGGGTAFFGQGTRLTVV.

The CDR3 bases are TGTGCCAGCAGCTTAGCTGCCAGGGGTCTCGGAGCTTTCTTT. This gives the protein CASSLAARGLGAFF. The chain couples TRBV7-9 to TRBJ1-1, with TRBD1 as a possible D gene (6 bases). Trimming took 0 bases from V and 10 from J, leaving 15 bases between them. The CDR3 has 14 residues. Germline V gene lookup returns CDR1 SEHNR and CDR2 FQNEAQ (reference sequence).

The chain couples TRBV7-9 to TRBJ2-7, with 10 nucleotides matching TRBD2. V lost 5 bases, J lost 7 bases, and 8 bases stayed unmatched. From germline, CDR1 is SEHNR and CDR2 FQNEAQ (reference sequence). The CDR3 consists of 14 residues. CDR3 in amino acids: CASSPLAGGREQYF. CDR3 coding DNA: TGTGCCAGCAGCCCCTTAGCGGGAGGCCGGGAGCAGTACTTC. Based on the CDR3 plus reference TRBV7-9 and TRBJ2-7, the full variable domain is DTGVSQNPRHKITKRGQNVTFRCDPISEHNRLYWYRQTLGQGPEFLTYFQNEAQLEKSRLLSDRFSAERPKGSFSTLEIQRTEQGDSAMYLCASSPLAGGREQYFGPGTRLTVT.

The chain links TRBV19 to TRBJ1-1, with D perhaps TRBD1 (5 bases). V lost 7 bases, J lost 0 bases, and 9 bases lay in between. CDR3 length equals 13 residues. The V gene's germline CDR1 is LNHDA and CDR2 SQIVND (reference sequence). The CDR3 nucleotides read TGTGCCAGTACTACGACAGTGAACACTGAAGCTTTCTTT. This sequence encodes CASTTTVNTEAFF.

The chain recombines TRBV27 with TRBJ2-7; 12 bases fit TRBD2. Trimming at V came to 6 bases and at J to 3 bases, leaving 6 bases not matched to a gene. This CDR3 is built from 15 residues. Germline V gives CDR1 MNHEY, CDR2 SMNVEV (reference sequence). CDR3 nucleotide sequence: TGTGCCAGCAGCCGGAGACTAGCGGGAGTCTACGAGCAGTACTTC. It encodes CASSRRLAGVYEQYF.

The chain carries TRBV25-1 and TRBJ2-7, with TRBD2 identical over 11 bases. In germline, CDR1 is MGHDK, CDR2 SYGVNS. The CDR3 contains 12 residues. The junction had 2 bases not matched to a gene; V was cut back by 9 bases and J by 4 bases. The CDR3 coding sequence is TGTGCCAGTAGCGGGGGGGGGTACGAGCAGTACTTC. Protein: CASSGGGYEQYF.

V and J are TRBV2 and TRBJ2-4; 8 positions match TRBD1. Per the germline V gene, CDR1 is SNHLY and CDR2 is FYNNEI. Trimming removed 2 bases from V and 2 bases from J; junction bases left unmatched: 2. The CDR3 sequence is 15 residues long. The CDR3 spells CASSEQGATKNIQYF. The CDR3 DNA follows: TGTGCCAGCAGTGAACAGGGGGCGACCAAAAACATTCAGTACTTC.

The V and J genes are TRBV9 and TRBJ1-1, with D perhaps TRBD1 (5 bases). There are 16 residues in the CDR3. V was clipped by 0 bases and J by 1 base, with 13 bases between them. Germline values: CDR1 SGDLS, CDR2 YYNGEE. For the CDR3, the DNA is TGTGCCAGCAGCGTAGGGGGGAGGGCCCCGAACACTGAAGCTTTCTTT. Amino acids: CASSVGGRAPNTEAFF.

The V call is TRBV27, the J call TRBJ1-2; TRBD1 might be the D (5 bases). With 2 bases removed from V and 3 bases from J, the gap between germline ends came to 7 bases. In germline, CDR1 is MNHEY, CDR2 SMNVEV (reference sequence). This CDR3 region has 13 residues. The CDR3 DNA reads TGTGCCAGCAGTTTAGAAGGGGACTATGGCTACACCTTC. The encoded protein is CASSLEGDYGYTF.

For the CDR3, the DNA is TGTGCCAGTAAAGACCGAGTCGCCCTAGCGGAGAATGAGCAGTTCTTC. This encodes CASKDRVALAENEQFF. The chain links TRBV19 to TRBJ2-1; 7 bases align to TRBD2. The junction had 16 bases not matched to a gene; V was cut back by 7 bases and J by 7 bases. The CDR3 is made up of 16 amino acids. CDR1 is LNHDA, CDR2 SQIVND, per germline (reference sequence).

The V and J genes are TRBV2 and TRBJ2-4; 11 bases are shared with TRBD1. The CDR3 contains 16 residues. Looked up from germline, CDR1 is SNHLY and CDR2 is FYNNEI. V lost 4 bases and J lost 6; bases outside the gene matches: 8. CDR3 region: CASSAGQGAGRNIQYF. CDR3 bases: TGTGCCAGCAGTGCAGGACAGGGGGCGGGAAGAAACATTCAGTACTTC.